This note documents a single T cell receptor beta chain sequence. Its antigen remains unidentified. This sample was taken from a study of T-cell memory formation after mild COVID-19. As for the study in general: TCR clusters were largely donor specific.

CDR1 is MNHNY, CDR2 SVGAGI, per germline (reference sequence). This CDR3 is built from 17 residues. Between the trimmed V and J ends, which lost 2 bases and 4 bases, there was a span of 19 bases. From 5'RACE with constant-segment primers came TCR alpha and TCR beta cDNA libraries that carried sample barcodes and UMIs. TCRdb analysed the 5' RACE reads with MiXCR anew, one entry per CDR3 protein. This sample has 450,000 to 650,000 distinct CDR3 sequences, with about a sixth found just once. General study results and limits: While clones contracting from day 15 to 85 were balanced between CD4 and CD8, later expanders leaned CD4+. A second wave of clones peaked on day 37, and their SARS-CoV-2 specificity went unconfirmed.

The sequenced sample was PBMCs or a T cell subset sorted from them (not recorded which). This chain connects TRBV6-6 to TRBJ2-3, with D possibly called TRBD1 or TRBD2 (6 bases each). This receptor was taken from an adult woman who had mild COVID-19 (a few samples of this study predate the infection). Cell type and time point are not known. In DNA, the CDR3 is TGTGCCAGCAGTTACGGCGGGGACATTCTCGCGTCAGATACGCAGTATTTT. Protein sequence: CASSYGGDILASDTQYF.